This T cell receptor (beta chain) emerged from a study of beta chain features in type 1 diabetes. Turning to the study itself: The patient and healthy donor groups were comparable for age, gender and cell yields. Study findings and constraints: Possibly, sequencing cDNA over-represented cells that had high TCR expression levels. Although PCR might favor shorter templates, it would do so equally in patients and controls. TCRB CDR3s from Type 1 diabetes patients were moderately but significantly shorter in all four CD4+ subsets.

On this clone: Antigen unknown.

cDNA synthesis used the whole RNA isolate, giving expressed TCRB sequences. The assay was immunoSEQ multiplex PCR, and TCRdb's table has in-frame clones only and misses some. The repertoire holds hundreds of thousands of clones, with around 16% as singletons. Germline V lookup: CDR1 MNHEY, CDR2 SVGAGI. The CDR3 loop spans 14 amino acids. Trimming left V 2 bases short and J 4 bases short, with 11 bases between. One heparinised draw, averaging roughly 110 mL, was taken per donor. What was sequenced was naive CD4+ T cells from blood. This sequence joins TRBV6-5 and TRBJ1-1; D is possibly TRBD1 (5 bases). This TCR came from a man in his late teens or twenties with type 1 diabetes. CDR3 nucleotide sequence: TGTGCCAGCAGTTACCTCGGGAGGGGCACTGAAGCTTTCTTT. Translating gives CASSYLGRGTEAFF.